The T cell receptor beta chain described here comes from a study of T cells in Graves' hyperthyroidism and ophthalmopathy (dated by TCRdb to the late 2010s). Study-wide context: Peripheral blood samples were taken at initial diagnosis, before any treatment was given. TCR V-J signatures able to tell the groups apart were searched for in a discovery cohort of 100 patients, of whom roughly 42 had Graves' ophthalmopathy and about 60 had stable Graves' hyperthyroidism. An independent validation cohort of fewer than 20 hyperthyroidism patients and more than 15 patients who later progressed to ophthalmopathy tested prospective prediction of ophthalmopathy. Once sampling was done, hyperthyroidism patients were given methimazole at a starting dose of 30 mg daily, whereas ophthalmopathy patients were given high-dose intravenous methylprednisolone. In addition, the study compared T-cell repertoires in thyroid tissue and in blood from a handful of Graves' hyperthyroidism patients. According to the paper, TCR Vbeta CDR3 sequencing was carried out on 135 peripheral blood samples, which came from approximately 43 ophthalmopathy, around 75 hyperthyroidism and about 17 progressor patients. The approximately 95 discovery patients were divided at random into training and test sets in a 7:3 ratio.

Ophthalmopathy patients had moderately to severely active disease, Clinical Activity Score of at least 3, NOSPECS grade of at least 4, and duration under 3 months. The study excluded patients with uncontrolled infections, other autoimmune diseases, pregnancy or lactation. Diagnoses relied on clinical symptoms, serum thyroxine and TRAb, thyroid ultrasound and orbital computed tomography. PBMCs were isolated from approximately 10 ml of fresh peripheral blood by Ficoll-Paque density gradient centrifugation. Total RNA was extracted using Trizol reagent, and RNA quality was assessed on an Agilent 2100 Bioanalyzer. Study-wide findings and limitations: No statistical method was used to fix the sample size in advance, and group allocation was not hidden from the investigators. A 13 V-J signature model separated ophthalmopathy from stable hyperthyroidism, with nearly 90% sensitivity and about 81% specificity in cross-validation and 80%/75% in testing. Most expanded thyroid clonotypes (frequency above 0.001) were also found in blood, which suggests that blood repertoires may mirror thyroid immune responses. In validation, the model predicted progression to ophthalmopathy with approximately 70% sensitivity and about 72% specificity, a median of roughly seven months before onset.

The CDR3 has 19 amino acids, counting the end cysteine and phenylalanine. Only the CDR3 DNA stays, 57 bases, in frame from base 1. The germline V gene (reference sequence) specifies LGHDT as CDR1 and YNNKEL as CDR2. The junction shows trimming of 1 base on V and 1 base on J, and the gene matches do not reach 10 bases of it. Comments on this clonotype: The antigen this receptor binds is unknown. Per-nucleotide qualities are absent, and no much larger clonotype sits a single base away.

The TCR beta CDR3 regions were amplified from the RNA transcripts. The TCR CDR3 was subjected to a first round of RT-PCR using the HTBI primer set and the Qiagen OneStep RT-PCR kit. Libraries were constructed in a second round of multiplex PCR, after which size selection and purification were performed. Sequencing of the libraries was done on an Illumina HiSeq2000 using paired-end 100 bp reads. As for the authors' bioinformatics: SOAPnuke was used to process the raw data, with reads discarded if the reads contained adapters or uncalled bases, had a mean Phred below 15, or lacked an exact constant-primer or identifier match. High-quality paired reads were merged with COPE v1.2.5, and unique nucleotide sequences were defined as clonotypes. MiTCR v1.1 was used to align clonotypes to the IMGT TRBV, TRBD and TRBJ reference segments. The analysis included only V-J combinations with a frequency above 0.0001, which together covered 99% to 99.2% of the repertoires. A TCS score was defined as the ratio between F50 (clonal expansion) and ExV (chaos), using BLOSUM62-based TCRdist between CDR3 peptides within each V-J. Welch's t-statistics and random forest reduced roughly 540 V-J features to 13, which were used in a naive Bayes classifier (R e1071). TCRdb itself trimmed the public reads at Q25 with fastp, ran MiXCR and retained productive beta chains. Entries that share a CDR3 protein sequence are merged under the most common genes and DNA. The V and J calls here are based on TCRdb, not the publication. The sample table records approximately 600,000 distinct CDR3 sequences; 12% to 15% of these occur just once. The ten largest clones capture approximately 6.4% of the sample.

Sample: blood. The sequence links TRBV3-1 to TRBJ2-1; TRBD2 fits 10 bases in the junction. This receptor was identified in a woman younger than 35 with Graves' ophthalmopathy. CDR3 sequence: CASSQVAGASGRSYNEQFF. The nucleotides read TGTGCCAGCAGCCAAGTCGCTGGGGCTAGCGGGAGATCCTACAATGAGCAGTTCTTC.